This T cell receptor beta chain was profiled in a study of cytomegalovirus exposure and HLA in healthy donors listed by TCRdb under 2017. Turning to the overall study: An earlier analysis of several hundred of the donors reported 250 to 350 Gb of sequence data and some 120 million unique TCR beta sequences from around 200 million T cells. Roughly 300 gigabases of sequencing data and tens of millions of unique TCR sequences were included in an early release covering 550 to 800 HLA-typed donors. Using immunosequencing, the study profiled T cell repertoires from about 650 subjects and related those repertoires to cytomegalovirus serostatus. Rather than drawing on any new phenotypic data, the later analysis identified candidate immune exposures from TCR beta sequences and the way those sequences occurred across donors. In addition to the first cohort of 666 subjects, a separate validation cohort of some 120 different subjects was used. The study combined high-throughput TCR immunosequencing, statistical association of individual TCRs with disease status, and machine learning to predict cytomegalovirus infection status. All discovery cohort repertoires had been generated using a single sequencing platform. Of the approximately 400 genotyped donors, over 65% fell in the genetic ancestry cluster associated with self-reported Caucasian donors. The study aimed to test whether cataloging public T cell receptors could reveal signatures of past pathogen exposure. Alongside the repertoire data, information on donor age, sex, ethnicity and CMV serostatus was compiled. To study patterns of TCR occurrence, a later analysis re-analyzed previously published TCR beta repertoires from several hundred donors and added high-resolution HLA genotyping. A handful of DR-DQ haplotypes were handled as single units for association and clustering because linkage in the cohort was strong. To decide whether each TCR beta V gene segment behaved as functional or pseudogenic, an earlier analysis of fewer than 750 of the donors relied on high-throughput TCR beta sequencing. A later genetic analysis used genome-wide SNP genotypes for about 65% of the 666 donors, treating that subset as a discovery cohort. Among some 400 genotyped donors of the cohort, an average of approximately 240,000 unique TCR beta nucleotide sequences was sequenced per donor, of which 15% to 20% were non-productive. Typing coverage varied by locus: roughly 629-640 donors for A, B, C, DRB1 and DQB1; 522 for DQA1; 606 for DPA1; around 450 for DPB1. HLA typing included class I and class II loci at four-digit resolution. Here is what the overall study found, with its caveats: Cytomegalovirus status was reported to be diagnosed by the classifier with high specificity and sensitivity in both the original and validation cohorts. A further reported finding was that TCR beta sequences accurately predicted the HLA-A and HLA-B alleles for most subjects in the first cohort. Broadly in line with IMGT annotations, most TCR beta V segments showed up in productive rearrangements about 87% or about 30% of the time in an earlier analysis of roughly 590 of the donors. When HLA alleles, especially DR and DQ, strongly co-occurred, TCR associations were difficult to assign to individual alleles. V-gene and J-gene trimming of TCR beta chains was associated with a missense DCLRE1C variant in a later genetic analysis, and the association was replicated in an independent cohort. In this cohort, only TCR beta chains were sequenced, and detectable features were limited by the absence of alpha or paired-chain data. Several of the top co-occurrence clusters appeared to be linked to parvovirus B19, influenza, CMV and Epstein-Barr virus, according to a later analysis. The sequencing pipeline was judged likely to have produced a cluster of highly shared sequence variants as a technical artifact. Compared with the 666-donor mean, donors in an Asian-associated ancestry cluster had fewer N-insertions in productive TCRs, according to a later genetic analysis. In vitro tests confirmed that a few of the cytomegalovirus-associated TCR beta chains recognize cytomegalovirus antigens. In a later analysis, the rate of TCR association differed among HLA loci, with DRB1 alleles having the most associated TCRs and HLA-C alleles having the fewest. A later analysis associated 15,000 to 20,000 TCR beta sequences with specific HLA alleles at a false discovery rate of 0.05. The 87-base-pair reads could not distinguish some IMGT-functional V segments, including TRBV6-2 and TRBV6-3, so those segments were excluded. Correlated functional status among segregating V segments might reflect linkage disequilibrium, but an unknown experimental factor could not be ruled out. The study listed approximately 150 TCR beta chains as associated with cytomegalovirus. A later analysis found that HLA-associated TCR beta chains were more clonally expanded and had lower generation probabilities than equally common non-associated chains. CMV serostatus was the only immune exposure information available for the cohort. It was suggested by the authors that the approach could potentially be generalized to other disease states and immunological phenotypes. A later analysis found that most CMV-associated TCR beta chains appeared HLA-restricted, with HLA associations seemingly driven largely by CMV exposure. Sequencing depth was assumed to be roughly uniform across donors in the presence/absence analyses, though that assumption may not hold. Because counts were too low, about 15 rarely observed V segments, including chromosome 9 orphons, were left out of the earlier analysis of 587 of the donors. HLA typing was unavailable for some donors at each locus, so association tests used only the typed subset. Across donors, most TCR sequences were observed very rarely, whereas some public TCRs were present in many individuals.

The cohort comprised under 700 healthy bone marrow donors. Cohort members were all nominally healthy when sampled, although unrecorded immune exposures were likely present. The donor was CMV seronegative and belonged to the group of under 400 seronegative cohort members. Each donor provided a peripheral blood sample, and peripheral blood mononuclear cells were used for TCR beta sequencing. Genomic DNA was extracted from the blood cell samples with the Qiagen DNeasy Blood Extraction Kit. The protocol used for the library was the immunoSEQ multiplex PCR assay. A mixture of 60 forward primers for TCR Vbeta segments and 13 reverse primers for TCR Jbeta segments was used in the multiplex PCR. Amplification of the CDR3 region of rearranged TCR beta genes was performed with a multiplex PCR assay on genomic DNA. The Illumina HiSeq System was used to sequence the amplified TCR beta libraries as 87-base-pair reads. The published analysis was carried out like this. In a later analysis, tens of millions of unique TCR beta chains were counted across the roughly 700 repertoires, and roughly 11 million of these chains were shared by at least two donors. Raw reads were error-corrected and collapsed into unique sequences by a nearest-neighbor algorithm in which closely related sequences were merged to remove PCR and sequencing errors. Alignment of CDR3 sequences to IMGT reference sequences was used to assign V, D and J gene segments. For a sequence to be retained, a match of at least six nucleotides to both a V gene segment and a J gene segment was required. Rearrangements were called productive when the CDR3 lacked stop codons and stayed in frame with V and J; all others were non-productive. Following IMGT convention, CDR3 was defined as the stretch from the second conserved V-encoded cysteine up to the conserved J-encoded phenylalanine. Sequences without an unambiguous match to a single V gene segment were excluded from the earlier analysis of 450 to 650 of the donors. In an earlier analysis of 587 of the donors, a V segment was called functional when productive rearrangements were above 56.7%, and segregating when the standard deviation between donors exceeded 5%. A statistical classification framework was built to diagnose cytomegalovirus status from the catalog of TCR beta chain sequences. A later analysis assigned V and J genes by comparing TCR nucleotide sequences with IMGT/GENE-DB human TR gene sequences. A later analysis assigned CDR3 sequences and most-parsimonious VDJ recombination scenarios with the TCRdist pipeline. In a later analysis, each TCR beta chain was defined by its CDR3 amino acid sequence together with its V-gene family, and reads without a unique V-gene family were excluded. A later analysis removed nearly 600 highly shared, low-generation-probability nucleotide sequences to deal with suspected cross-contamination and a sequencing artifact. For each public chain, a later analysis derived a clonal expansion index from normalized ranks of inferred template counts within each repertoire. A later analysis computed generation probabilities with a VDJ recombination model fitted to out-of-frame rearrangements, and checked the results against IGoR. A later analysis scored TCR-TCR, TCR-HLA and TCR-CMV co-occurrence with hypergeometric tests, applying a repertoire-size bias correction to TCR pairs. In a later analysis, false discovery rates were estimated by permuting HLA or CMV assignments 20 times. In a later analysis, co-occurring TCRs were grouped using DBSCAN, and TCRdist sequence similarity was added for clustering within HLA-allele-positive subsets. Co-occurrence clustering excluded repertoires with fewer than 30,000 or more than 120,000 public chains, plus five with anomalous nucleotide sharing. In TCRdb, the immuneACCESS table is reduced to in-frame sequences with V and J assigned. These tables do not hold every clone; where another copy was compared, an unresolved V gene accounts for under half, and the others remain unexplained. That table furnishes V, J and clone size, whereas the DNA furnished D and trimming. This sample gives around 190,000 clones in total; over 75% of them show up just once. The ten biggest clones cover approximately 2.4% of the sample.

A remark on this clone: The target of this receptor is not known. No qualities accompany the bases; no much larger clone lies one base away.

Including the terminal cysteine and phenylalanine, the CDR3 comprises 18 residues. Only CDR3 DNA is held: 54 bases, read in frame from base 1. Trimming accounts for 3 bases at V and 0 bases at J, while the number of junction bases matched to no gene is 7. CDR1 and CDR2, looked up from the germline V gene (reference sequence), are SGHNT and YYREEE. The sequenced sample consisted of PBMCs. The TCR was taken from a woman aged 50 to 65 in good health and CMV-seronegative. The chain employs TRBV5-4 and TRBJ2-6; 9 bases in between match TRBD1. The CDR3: CASSWGTGPSSGANVLTF. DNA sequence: TGTGCCAGCAGCTGGGGGACAGGGCCGTCCTCTGGGGCCAACGTCCTGACTTTC.